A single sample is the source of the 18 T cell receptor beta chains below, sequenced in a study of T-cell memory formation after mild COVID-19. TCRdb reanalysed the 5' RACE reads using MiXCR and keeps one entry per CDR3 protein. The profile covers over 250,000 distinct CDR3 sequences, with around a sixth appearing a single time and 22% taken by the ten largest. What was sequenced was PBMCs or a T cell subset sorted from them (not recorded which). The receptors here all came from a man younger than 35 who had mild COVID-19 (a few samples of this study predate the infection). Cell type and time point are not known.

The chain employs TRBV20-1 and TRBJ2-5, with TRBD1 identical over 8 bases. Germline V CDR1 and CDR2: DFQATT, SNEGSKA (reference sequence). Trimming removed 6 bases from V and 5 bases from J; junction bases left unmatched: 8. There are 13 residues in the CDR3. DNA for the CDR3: TGCAGTGCGAGGGGCAGGGGGCACGAGACCCAGTACTTC. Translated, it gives CSARGRGHETQYF.

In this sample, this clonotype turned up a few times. CDR3 sequence: CASRALTGARNGELFF. In nucleotides, the CDR3 is TGTGCCAGCAGGGCACTAACCGGGGCAAGAAACGGGGAGCTGTTTTTT. The rearrangement uses TRBV6-2 or TRBV6-3 and TRBJ2-2; D tentatively fits TRBD1 or TRBD2 (5 bases each). The CDR3 has 16 residues. Trimming removed 6 bases at V and 7 bases at J, with 21 bases between. Germline CDR1 MNHEY, CDR2 SVGEGT.

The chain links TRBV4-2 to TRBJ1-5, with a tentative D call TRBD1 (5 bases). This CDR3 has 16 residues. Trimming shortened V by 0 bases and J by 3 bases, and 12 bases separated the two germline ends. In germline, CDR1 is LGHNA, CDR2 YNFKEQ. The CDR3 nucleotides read TGTGCCAGCAGCCAAGATTCGGGCAGGGACAATCAGCCCCAGCATTTT. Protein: CASSQDSGRDNQPQHF.

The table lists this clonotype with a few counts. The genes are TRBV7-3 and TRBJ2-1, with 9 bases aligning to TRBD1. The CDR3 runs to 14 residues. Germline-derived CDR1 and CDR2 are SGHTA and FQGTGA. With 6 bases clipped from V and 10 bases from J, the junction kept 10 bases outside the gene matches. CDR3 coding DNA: TGTGCCAGCAGGGGAGCGGGACAGGGTGGGGAGCAGTTCTTC. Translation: CASRGAGQGGEQFF.

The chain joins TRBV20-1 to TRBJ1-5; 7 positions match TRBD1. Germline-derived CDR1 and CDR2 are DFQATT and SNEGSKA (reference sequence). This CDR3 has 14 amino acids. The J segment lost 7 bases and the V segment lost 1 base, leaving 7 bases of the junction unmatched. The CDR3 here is CSARAPGQRQPQHF. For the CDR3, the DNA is TGCAGTGCTAGAGCTCCGGGACAGCGGCAGCCCCAGCATTTT.

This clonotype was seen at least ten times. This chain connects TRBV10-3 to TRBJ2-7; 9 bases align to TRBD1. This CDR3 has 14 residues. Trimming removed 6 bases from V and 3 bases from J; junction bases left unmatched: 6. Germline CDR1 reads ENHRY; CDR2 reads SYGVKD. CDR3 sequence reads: CAIRASDRGYEQYF. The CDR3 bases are TGTGCCATCAGGGCCTCGGACAGGGGCTACGAGCAGTACTTC.

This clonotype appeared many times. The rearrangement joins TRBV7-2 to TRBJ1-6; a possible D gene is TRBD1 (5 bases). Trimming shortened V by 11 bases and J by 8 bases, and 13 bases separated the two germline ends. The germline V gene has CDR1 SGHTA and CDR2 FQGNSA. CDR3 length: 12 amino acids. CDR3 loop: CAVGAQYSPLHF. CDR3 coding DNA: TGTGCCGTAGGGGCACAGTATTCACCCCTCCACTTT.

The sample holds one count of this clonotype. CDR3: CASSPSTYQPQHF. The CDR3 region has the DNA TGTGCCAGCAGTCCCTCTACCTATCAGCCCCAGCATTTT. The chain combines TRBV6-2 or TRBV6-3 with TRBJ1-5, with D unclear. V was shortened by 5 bases and J by 5 bases, with 10 bases between the two germline ends. The length of the CDR3 is 13 residues. Germline V gene sequence: CDR1 MNHEY, CDR2 SVGEGT.

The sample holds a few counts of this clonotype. CDR3 in amino acids: CASSQGGPGQGARDYGYTF. DNA for the CDR3: TGCGCCAGCAGCCAAGGGGGACCGGGACAGGGGGCAAGGGACTATGGCTACACCTTC. The rearrangement uses TRBV4-1 and TRBJ1-2; TRBD1 matches 12 bases. This CDR3 is built from 19 residues. Germline CDR1 and CDR2: MGHRA and YSYEKL. Unmatched junction bases numbered 12, after V lost 1 base and J lost 3 bases.

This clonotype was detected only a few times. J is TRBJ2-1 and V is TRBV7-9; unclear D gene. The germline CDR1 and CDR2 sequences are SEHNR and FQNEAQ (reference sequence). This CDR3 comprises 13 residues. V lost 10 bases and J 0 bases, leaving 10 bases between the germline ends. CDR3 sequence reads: CATTPVSYNEQFF. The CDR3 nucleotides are TGTGCCACCACCCCGGTCTCCTACAATGAGCAGTTCTTC.

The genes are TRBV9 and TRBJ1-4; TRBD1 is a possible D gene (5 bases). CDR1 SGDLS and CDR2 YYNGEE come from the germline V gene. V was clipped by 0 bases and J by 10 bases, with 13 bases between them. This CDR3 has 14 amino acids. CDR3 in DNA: TGTGCCAGCAGCGTAGGACGGACCGGGGGAAAACTGTTTTTT. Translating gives CASSVGRTGGKLFF.

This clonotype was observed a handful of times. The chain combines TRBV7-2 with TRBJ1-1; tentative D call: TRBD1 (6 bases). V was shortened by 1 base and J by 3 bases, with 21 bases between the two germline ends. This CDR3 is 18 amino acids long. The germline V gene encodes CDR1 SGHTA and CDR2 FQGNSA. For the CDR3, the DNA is TGTGCCAGCAGCTTAGGATCAAACAGGGACAAAGAAGACACTGAAGCTTTCTTT. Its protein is CASSLGSNRDKEDTEAFF.

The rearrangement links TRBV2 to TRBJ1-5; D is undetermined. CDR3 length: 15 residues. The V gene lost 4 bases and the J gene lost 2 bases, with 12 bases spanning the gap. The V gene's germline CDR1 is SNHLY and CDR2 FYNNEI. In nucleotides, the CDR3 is TGTGCCAGCAGTGTAGAGGAGCTCGGCAATCAGCCCCAGCATTTT. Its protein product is CASSVEELGNQPQHF.

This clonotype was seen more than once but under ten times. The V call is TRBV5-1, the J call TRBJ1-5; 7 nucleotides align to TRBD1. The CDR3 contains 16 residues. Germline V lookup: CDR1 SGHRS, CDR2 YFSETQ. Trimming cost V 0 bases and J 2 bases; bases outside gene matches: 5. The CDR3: CASSLGQGEGNQPQHF. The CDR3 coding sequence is TGCGCCAGCAGCTTGGGGCAGGGGGAAGGCAATCAGCCCCAGCATTTT.

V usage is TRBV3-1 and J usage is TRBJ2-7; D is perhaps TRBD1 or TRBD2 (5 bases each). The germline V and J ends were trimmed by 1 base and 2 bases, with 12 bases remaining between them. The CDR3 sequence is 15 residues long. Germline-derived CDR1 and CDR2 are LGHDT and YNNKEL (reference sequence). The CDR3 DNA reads TGTGCCAGCAGCCAAGCCGGGACCAGTACCTACGAGCAGTACTTC. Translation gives CASSQAGTSTYEQYF.

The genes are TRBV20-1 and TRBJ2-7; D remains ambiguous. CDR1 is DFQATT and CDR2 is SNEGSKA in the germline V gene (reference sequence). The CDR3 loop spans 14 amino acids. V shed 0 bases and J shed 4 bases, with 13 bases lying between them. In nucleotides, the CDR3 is TGCAGTGCTAGAGATCCCACCAATAGGTACGAGCAGTACGTC. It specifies CSARDPTNRYEQYV.

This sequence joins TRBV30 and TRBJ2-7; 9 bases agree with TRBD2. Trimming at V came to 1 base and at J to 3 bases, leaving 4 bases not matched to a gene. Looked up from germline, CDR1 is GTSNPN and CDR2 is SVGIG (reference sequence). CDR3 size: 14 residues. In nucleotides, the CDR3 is TGTGCCTGGAGTGAGACTAGCGGCAACTACGAGCAGTACTTC. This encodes CAWSETSGNYEQYF.

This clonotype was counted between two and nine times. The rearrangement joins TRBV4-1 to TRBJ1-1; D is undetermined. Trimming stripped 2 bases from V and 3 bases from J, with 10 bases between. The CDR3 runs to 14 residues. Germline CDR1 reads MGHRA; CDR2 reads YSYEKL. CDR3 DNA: TGCGCCAGCAGCCAACCCGGGTTGGACACTGAAGCTTTCTTT. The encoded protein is CASSQPGLDTEAFF.